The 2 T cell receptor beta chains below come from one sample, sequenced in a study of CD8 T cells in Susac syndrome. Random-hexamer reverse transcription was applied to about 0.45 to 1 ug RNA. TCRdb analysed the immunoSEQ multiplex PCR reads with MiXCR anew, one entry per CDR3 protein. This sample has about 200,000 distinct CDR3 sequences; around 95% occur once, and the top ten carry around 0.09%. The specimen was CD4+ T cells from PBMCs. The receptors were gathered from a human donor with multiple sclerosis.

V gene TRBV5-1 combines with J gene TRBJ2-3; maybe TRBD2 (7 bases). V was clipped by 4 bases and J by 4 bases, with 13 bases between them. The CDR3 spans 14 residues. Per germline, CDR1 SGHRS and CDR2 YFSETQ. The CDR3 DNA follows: TGCGCCAGCAGCCTCGGGGGGCTGGCAGATACGCAGTATTTT. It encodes CASSLGGLADTQYF.

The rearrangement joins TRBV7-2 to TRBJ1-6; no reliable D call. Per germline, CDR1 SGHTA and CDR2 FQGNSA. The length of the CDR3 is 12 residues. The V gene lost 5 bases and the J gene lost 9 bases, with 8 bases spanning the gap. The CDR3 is CASSATSSPLHF. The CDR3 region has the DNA TGTGCCAGCAGCGCCACCTCTTCACCCCTCCACTTT. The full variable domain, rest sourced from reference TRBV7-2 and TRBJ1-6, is GAGVSQSPSNKVTEKGKDVELRCDPISGHTALYWYRQSLGQGLEFLIYFQGNSAPDKSGLPSDRFSAERTGGSVSTLTIQRTQQEDSAVYLCASSATSSPLHFGNGTRLTVT.